These 17 T cell receptor beta chains were sequenced from one sample in a study of T cell responses to AZD1222 COVID-19 vaccine. The repertoire was sequenced with immunoSEQ multiplex PCR; TCRdb's copy has only in-frame clones and lacks some. The repertoire holds 130,000 or so clones, with around 90% as singletons. The specimen comprised peripheral blood, sampled 28 days after the second dose of the MenACWY control vaccine. These receptors were obtained from an adult who received the MenACWY meningococcal vaccine as a control.

This clone was recorded only once. The chain employs TRBV28 and TRBJ2-7, with a tentative D call TRBD2 (6 bases). This CDR3 is 13 amino acids long. Germline assignment: CDR1 MDHEN and CDR2 SYDVKM. V was trimmed by 3 bases and J by 0 bases, leaving 6 bases between them. CDR3 nucleotides: TGTGCCAGCAGTTTCGGGAGCTCCTACGAGCAGTACTTC. This translates into CASSFGSSYEQYF.

V and J are TRBV10-3 and TRBJ2-5, with TRBD1 as a possible D gene (6 bases). Germline CDR1 reads ENHRY; CDR2 reads SYGVKD. V was clipped by 0 bases and J by 1 base, with 9 bases between them. This CDR3 region has 15 residues. CDR3 in DNA: TGTGCCATCAGTGAGTCGAAGGGGGTCCAAGAGACCCAGTACTTC. It specifies CAISESKGVQETQYF.

The V and J genes are TRBV19 and TRBJ2-7; TRBD2 matches at 11 bases. V lost 4 bases and J lost 0; bases outside the gene matches: 8. The CDR3 contains 17 residues. Germline CDR1 LNHDA, CDR2 SQIVND (reference sequence). The CDR3 DNA reads TGTGCCAGTAGTACCTCGGGACTAGCGGACAACTCCTACGAGCAGTACTTC. As protein: CASSTSGLADNSYEQYF.

The chain has TRBV19 and TRBJ2-7, with unresolved D. The CDR3 runs to 13 residues. CDR1 and CDR2 from the germline V gene are LNHDA and SQIVND (reference sequence). Trimming cost V 2 bases and J 0 bases, with 5 bases left between them. The CDR3 DNA reads as TGTGCCAGTAGTATAAACTACTCCTACGAGCAGTACTTC. Translating it yields CASSINYSYEQYF.

The J gene is TRBJ2-7, the V gene TRBV11-2; TRBD1 agrees at 7 bases. V trimming: 2 bases; J trimming: 7 bases; junction bases outside the gene matches: 8. The CDR3 runs to 14 residues. Germline V gene data show CDR1 as SGHAT and CDR2 as FQNNGV. The CDR3 sequence: CASSLFSRGSEQYF. CDR3 bases: TGTGCCAGCAGCTTATTTTCCAGGGGGAGTGAGCAGTACTTC.

The genes are TRBV9 and TRBJ2-3, with a tentative D call TRBD2 (7 bases). V was cut by 4 bases and J by 3 bases, with 21 bases left in between. CDR1 and CDR2 from the germline V gene are SGDLS and YYNGEE. This CDR3 has 17 amino acids. The CDR3 DNA reads as TGTGCCAGCAGCCCCCGGACTAGAACAGGGCTAACAGATACGCAGTATTTT. Its protein product is CASSPRTRTGLTDTQYF.

This clone was observed once. The chain has TRBV28 and TRBJ1-6; TRBD1 aligns across 7 bases. The CDR3 loop spans 19 amino acids. CDR1 and CDR2 from the germline V gene are MDHEN and SYDVKM. V gave up 7 bases and J gave up 8 bases; unmatched junction bases: 23. CDR3 region: CASKAGGEDPSDFDSPLHF. CDR3 sequence (DNA): TGTGCCAGCAAGGCAGGGGGAGAAGACCCATCCGATTTTGATTCACCCCTCCACTTT.

The DNA for the CDR3 is TGCGCCAGCAGCTCAGGGGGTGACACTGAAGCTTTCTTT. Its protein product is CASSSGGDTEAFF. This chain links TRBV5-1 with TRBJ1-1; 7 nucleotides match TRBD1. The CDR3 spans 13 residues. CDR1 SGHRS and CDR2 YFSETQ come from the germline V gene. The trim removed 3 bases at V and 3 bases at J, leaving 2 bases unmatched.

The chain uses TRBV18 and TRBJ2-6; tentatively, D is TRBD2 (5 bases). V was pared by 4 bases and J by 1 base, with 11 bases between. CDR3 length: 16 residues. Germline values: CDR1 KGHSH, CDR2 LQKENI. CDR3 coding DNA: TGTGCCAGCTCACGCGGGTTGGAGTCTGGGGCCAACGTCCTGACTTTC. As protein: CASSRGLESGANVLTF.

The CDR3 bases are TGTGCCACTGCCCATAGCGGGAGGGCCGGTGAGCAGTTCTTC. It translates to CATAHSGRAGEQFF. The rearrangement links TRBV6-5 to TRBJ2-1; 11 bases are a match to TRBD2. The CDR3 has 14 residues. Trimming took 10 bases from V and 9 from J; bases not matched to a gene: 11. From germline, CDR1 is MNHEY and CDR2 SVGAGI.

This chain joins TRBV7-8 and TRBJ2-1, with D possibly being TRBD1 or TRBD2 (5 bases each). This CDR3 spans 15 amino acids. Between the trimmed V and J ends, which lost 5 bases and 7 bases, there was a span of 18 bases. Germline V gene lookup returns CDR1 SGHVS and CDR2 FQNEAQ. CDR3 sequence reads: CASSTTGTVGNEQFF. In nucleotides, the CDR3 is TGTGCCAGCAGCACTACCGGGACGGTGGGGAATGAGCAGTTCTTC.

The chain carries TRBV19 and TRBJ1-1, with unresolved D. Per germline, CDR1 LNHDA and CDR2 SQIVND (reference sequence). Trimming took 6 bases from V and 2 from J, leaving 10 bases between them. The CDR3 is made up of 13 amino acids. CDR3 protein: CASSRDVNTEAFF. CDR3 in DNA: TGTGCCAGTAGCAGAGACGTCAACACTGAAGCTTTCTTT.

The gene calls are TRBV29-1 and TRBJ2-7; possibly TRBD2 for D (5 bases). Trimming took 5 bases from V and 5 from J, leaving 13 bases between them. The V gene's germline CDR1 is SQVTM and CDR2 ANQGSEA. The CDR3 is 12 residues long. The CDR3 here is CSVWGVNHEQYF. In DNA, the CDR3 is TGCAGCGTTTGGGGAGTGAACCACGAGCAGTACTTC.

CDR3 sequence (DNA): TGCGCCAGCAGCCAAGATGCGGGGGTGCGAGTTGGAAACACCATATATTTT. This sequence encodes CASSQDAGVRVGNTIYF. The gene calls are TRBV4-3 and TRBJ1-3, with D possibly TRBD1 on 5 matching bases. V was trimmed by 0 bases and J by 3 bases, leaving 15 bases between them. The germline V gene has CDR1 LGHNA and CDR2 YSLEER. The CDR3 sequence is 17 residues long.

Only one count was recorded for this clone. This sample also contains other DNA sequences that code for the same CDR3. The gene calls are TRBV2 and TRBJ1-5; 9 nucleotides align to TRBD1. Germline values: CDR1 SNHLY, CDR2 FYNNEI. The V segment lost 5 bases and the J segment 7 bases; nucleotides outside the gene matches: 6. The CDR3 has 14 amino acids. The CDR3 nucleotides are TGTGCCAGCAGTCCGGACAGGGGAAGGCAGCCCCAGCATTTT. Amino acid sequence: CASSPDRGRQPQHF.

This clone came up once. The chain recombines TRBV3-1 (or the pseudogene TRBV3-2) with TRBJ1-1, with D unclear. V dropped 2 bases and J dropped 9 bases, with 10 bases sitting between them. The germline CDR1 and CDR2 sequences are LGHDT and YNNKEL (reference sequence). The CDR3 is made up of 12 amino acids. The CDR3 reads CASSQSNRQAFF. CDR3 DNA: TGTGCCAGCAGCCAATCCAACAGACAAGCTTTCTTT.

This clone is a singleton in its sample. The chain combines TRBV18 with TRBJ2-2; D possibly corresponds to TRBD1 (5 bases). Germline CDR1 KGHSH, CDR2 LQKENI. This CDR3 comprises 15 residues. The germline V and J ends were trimmed by 6 bases and 3 bases, with 14 bases remaining between them. The CDR3 DNA follows: TGTGCCAGCTCCCTCATGGGGCAGGACACCGGGGAGCTGTTTTTT. Its protein product is CASSLMGQDTGELFF.